The source of this TCR beta chain is a study of response to subunit inactivated influenza vaccine. This clonotype showed up just a few times. What it binds is not known. CDR1 is SGDLS and CDR2 is YYNGEE in the germline V gene. The CDR3 runs 16 residues. V was pared by 6 bases and J by 6 bases, with 13 bases of the junction left unmatched. Notes on the study in general: The study's authors posited that every seasonal influenza vaccination enlists few new T cells.

TCRdb passed the RT-PCR reads through MiXCR, listing each CDR3 protein once. The sample has under 200,000 distinct CDR3 sequences; about 12% are singletons. The sample also formed part of further work on T cells expressing NK-cell markers. As that report states: Synthesis of TCR beta cDNA relied on 5'RACE template switching carrying UMIs. Sorted CD3+CD56+NKG2C+, CD3+CD56+NKG2C- and CD3+CD56-NKG2C+ T cells supplied TCR beta repertoires. Within several experiments, an anti-gamma-delta TCR antibody kept the sorting limited to alpha-beta TCR T cells. In more than five donors, dominant CD3+CD56+NKG2C+ clones formed about 1.0-7.0% of CD8+ cells.

The source is a man over 45 who received an inactivated influenza vaccine. The sample here was CD8+ T cells sorted from PBMCs, taken about 12 days after vaccination. V usage is TRBV9 and J usage is TRBJ2-1; TRBD2 matches at 9 bases. CDR3 nucleotides: TGTGCCAGCACCTCCGGGGGGGCTAGCGGGATCAATGAGCAGTTCTTC. Encoded protein: CASTSGGASGINEQFF.